This T cell receptor (beta chain) comes out of a study of cytomegalovirus exposure and HLA in healthy donors. The primer mix had 60 Vbeta and 13 Jbeta primers. Study processing details: Later analysis identified roughly 84 million unique TCR beta chains, 8.5 million to 13 million shared. Profiled with immunoSEQ multiplex PCR; TCRdb holds only in-frame clones, not every one. The DNA was the basis for D and trimming; V, J and clone size are from that table. Here the sample spans about 65,000 clones, roughly 75% being singletons. Looked up from germline, CDR1 is SQVTM and CDR2 is ANQGSEA. This CDR3 is 13 amino acids long. With V trimmed by 6 bases and J by 2 bases, 4 bases remained unmatched.

The J gene is TRBJ2-7, the V gene TRBV29-1; 10 bases map to TRBD1. Sequenced material: PBMCs. This sequence was found in a woman in her thirties in good health and CMV-seronegative. In nucleotides, the CDR3 is TGCAGCGTCCCAGGACAGGGGGCCTACGAGCAGTACTTC. Protein sequence: CSVPGQGAYEQYF.